The 30 T cell receptor beta chains listed next were all sequenced from one sample in a study of T cell responses to AZD1222 COVID-19 vaccine. TCRdb keeps only in-frame clones here, not all; method: immunoSEQ multiplex PCR. The sample lists 180,000 or so clones, about 94% occurring once. Source: peripheral blood, taken 28 days after the second AZD1222 dose. These receptors all stem from an adult who received the AZD1222 COVID-19 vaccine.

The chain links TRBV7-2 to TRBJ1-1; maybe TRBD1 (5 bases). Germline lookup yields CDR1 SGHTA and CDR2 FQGNSA. Trimming shortened V by 5 bases and J by 5 bases, and 15 bases separated the two germline ends. The CDR3 extends over 14 amino acids. The chain's CDR3 is CASSTPGRGTEAFF. The CDR3 DNA reads TGTGCCAGCAGCACGCCGGGACGAGGGACTGAAGCTTTCTTT.

The J gene is TRBJ2-1, the V gene TRBV5-1, with D unresolved. The CDR3 has 15 amino acids. The ends were cut back, 2 bases at V and 2 bases at J, with 11 bases in the middle. Per the germline V gene, CDR1 is SGHRS and CDR2 is YFSETQ. The CDR3 region is CASSLMGRAYNEQFF. DNA for the CDR3: TGCGCCAGCAGCTTAATGGGTCGGGCCTACAATGAGCAGTTCTTC.

The chain combines TRBV6-5 with TRBJ2-7; TRBD2 is a possible D gene (7 bases). The V end was cut by 2 bases, the J end by 4 bases, with 9 bases between. CDR3 length: 13 amino acids. Germline CDR1 and CDR2: MNHEY and SVGAGI. The CDR3 DNA sequence: TGTGCCAGCAGTTACGGGAGGGGGTACGAGCAGTACTTC. Translating it yields CASSYGRGYEQYF.

The CDR3 protein is CASSGIGTEAFF. CDR3 DNA: TGTGCCAGCAGTGGGATTGGCACTGAAGCTTTCTTT. This chain uses TRBV12-3 or TRBV12-4 with TRBJ1-1, with D uncertain. The CDR3 is 12 residues long. Between the trimmed V and J ends, which lost 5 bases and 4 bases, there was a span of 8 bases.

This clone occurred a few times. This sequence joins TRBV7-8 and TRBJ2-2, with 9 nucleotides matching TRBD2. The V gene end was trimmed by 5 bases and the J gene end by 6 bases; junction bases not matched to a gene: 4. CDR1 is SGHVS, CDR2 FQNEAQ, per germline. The CDR3 has 14 amino acids. The CDR3 region is CASSRGRVAGELFF. CDR3 DNA: TGTGCCAGCAGCCGCGGGAGGGTGGCCGGGGAGCTGTTTTTT.

For this clone: Other DNA variants within this sample encode the same CDR3. The rearrangement uses TRBV5-1 and TRBJ1-6, with D tentatively TRBD1 (6 bases). The CDR3 is 16 amino acids. V lost 0 bases and J 9 bases, leaving 16 bases between the germline ends. Germline loops: CDR1 SGHRS, CDR2 YFSETQ. This CDR3 reads CASSLAGGGLGSPLHF. For the CDR3, the DNA is TGCGCCAGCAGCTTGGCCGGGGGGGGGCTAGGTTCACCCCTCCACTTT.

The rearrangement joins TRBV10-3 to TRBJ1-2; unclear D gene. CDR1 and CDR2 from the germline V gene are ENHRY and SYGVKD. Trimming took off 4 bases at V and 3 bases at J, with 12 bases between the two ends. The CDR3 length is 14 residues. CDR3 region: CAISAPASDYGYTF. The CDR3 DNA reads TGTGCCATCAGTGCCCCGGCTTCGGACTATGGCTACACCTTC.

The rearrangement joins TRBV4-3 to TRBJ2-2; D perhaps matches TRBD2 (6 bases). CDR1 and CDR2 (germline): LGHNA, YSLEER. Between the trimmed V and J ends, which lost 3 bases and 4 bases, there was a span of 6 bases. The CDR3 covers 13 residues. The CDR3 DNA is TGCGCCAGCAGCCAGGGGGGCACCGGGGAGCTGTTTTTT. Amino acids: CASSQGGTGELFF.

V usage is TRBV5-8 and J usage is TRBJ2-3; 7 bases match TRBD2. After removal of 7 bases from V and 0 bases from J, the junction contained 2 bases not matched to a gene. The CDR3 contains 13 residues. Germline lookup yields CDR1 SGHTS and CDR2 YDEGEE. The CDR3 loop reads CASGGGSTDTQYF. Here the CDR3 DNA reads TGTGCCAGCGGGGGGGGGAGCACAGATACGCAGTATTTT.

The V call is TRBV10-2, the J call TRBJ2-1; 11 bases agree with TRBD2. Trimming took 9 bases from V and 2 from J; bases not matched to a gene: 3. Germline CDR1 and CDR2: WSHSY and SAAADI. CDR3 length equals 14 residues. Here the CDR3 DNA reads TGCGCCAGTAGGACTAGCGGGCCCTACAATGAGCAGTTCTTC. This sequence encodes CASRTSGPYNEQFF.

The chain carries TRBV30 and TRBJ1-5; no firm D call. Germline CDR1 reads GTSNPN; CDR2 reads SVGIG (reference sequence). The CDR3 length is 12 residues. Trimming removed 5 bases at V and 5 bases at J, with 10 bases between. CDR3 in amino acids: CAWAEQDQPQHF. The CDR3 DNA sequence: TGTGCCTGGGCCGAGCAAGATCAGCCCCAGCATTTT.

This chain connects TRBV3-1 (or the pseudogene TRBV3-2) to TRBJ1-5, with TRBD1 matching over 8 bases. There are 14 residues in the CDR3. Losses at the gene ends were 3 bases for V and 6 bases for J; bases not matched to a gene: 4. Germline lookup yields CDR1 LGHDT and CDR2 YNNKEL (reference sequence). DNA of the CDR3: TGTGCCAGCAGCCACCAGGGGGCGATTCAGCCCCAGCATTTT. Protein: CASSHQGAIQPQHF.

The chain employs TRBV5-4 and TRBJ1-3; the D gene is possibly TRBD1 (5 bases). The CDR3 spans 14 residues. V lost 3 bases, J lost 2 bases, and 9 bases lay in between. Germline V lookup: CDR1 SGHNT, CDR2 YYREEE (reference sequence). CDR3 amino acids: CASSYRDAGNTIYF. CDR3 DNA sequence: TGTGCCAGCAGCTACCGGGACGCTGGAAACACCATATATTTT.

The V gene is TRBV7-3, the J gene TRBJ2-1; the match to TRBD1 covers 7 bases. V lost 5 bases to trimming and J lost 5 bases; unmatched junction nucleotides: 9. Germline loops: CDR1 SGHTA, CDR2 FQGTGA. The CDR3 has 15 amino acids. The CDR3 sequence is CASSQQGWGDNEQFF. As DNA, the CDR3 is TGTGCCAGCAGCCAACAGGGGTGGGGCGACAATGAGCAGTTCTTC.

The CDR3 nucleotides are TGTGCCAGTAGTCCTCCGATCCAGGGGAGAAGTGCAACTAATGAAAAACTGTTTTTT. It yields the protein CASSPPIQGRSATNEKLFF. V is TRBV19 and J is TRBJ1-4; possible D gene TRBD1, 6 bases. The CDR3 length is 19 residues. Trimming cost V 5 bases and J 0 bases, with 22 bases left between them. Germline CDR1 reads LNHDA; CDR2 reads SQIVND (reference sequence).

The chain is built from TRBV6-5 and TRBJ1-1, with D unresolved. V shed 3 bases and J shed 0 bases, with 5 bases lying between them. The CDR3 is 13 residues long. The germline V gene has CDR1 MNHEY and CDR2 SVGAGI. The CDR3 DNA reads TGTGCCAGCAGTTATTGGATGAACACTGAAGCTTTCTTT. Protein: CASSYWMNTEAFF.

This chain's CDR3 is CASSLIQGYTEAFF. Written as DNA, the CDR3 is TGTGCCAGCAGCTTGATACAGGGGTACACTGAAGCTTTCTTT. The rearrangement links TRBV7-2 to TRBJ1-1, with 7 bases identical to TRBD1. Germline CDR1 reads SGHTA; CDR2 reads FQGNSA. The CDR3 sequence is 14 residues long. V was pared by 3 bases and J by 3 bases, with 4 bases of the junction left unmatched.

V is TRBV2 and J is TRBJ1-1; TRBD1 matches at 10 bases. V shed 6 bases, J shed 1 base, and the junction held 5 bases outside the gene matches. Germline CDR1 SNHLY, CDR2 FYNNEI. The CDR3 consists of 15 residues. The CDR3 DNA reads as TGTGCCAGCAGCCTTCGACAGGGGGCGAACACTGAAGCTTTCTTT. Encoded protein: CASSLRQGANTEAFF.

The chain is built from TRBV12-5 and TRBJ2-2, with TRBD1 identical over 8 bases. The germline V gene has CDR1 LGHNT and CDR2 FRNRAP. After removal of 5 bases from V and 1 base from J, the junction contained 6 bases not matched to a gene. The CDR3 runs 16 residues. The CDR3 here is CASGLSGTGNTGELFF. The CDR3 DNA follows: TGTGCTAGTGGTCTGTCCGGGACAGGGAACACCGGGGAGCTGTTTTTT.

V usage is TRBV29-1 and J usage is TRBJ1-1, with D possibly being TRBD1 (5 bases). The CDR3 sequence is 14 residues long. Trimming took 4 bases from V and 0 from J, leaving 12 bases between them. The germline V gene encodes CDR1 SQVTM and CDR2 ANQGSEA. The DNA for the CDR3 is TGCAGCGTTGCCGTCTGGGGGGTGAACACTGAAGCTTTCTTT. It is translated as CSVAVWGVNTEAFF.

The rearrangement links TRBV19 to TRBJ1-4; TRBD1 matches at 9 bases. This CDR3 is built from 17 residues. Per germline, CDR1 LNHDA and CDR2 SQIVND (reference sequence). Unmatched junction bases numbered 15, after V lost 9 bases and J lost 4 bases. CDR3 loop: CASRPRTGVSLNEKLFF. CDR3 nucleotide sequence: TGTGCCAGCAGACCCCGGACAGGGGTGAGCCTTAATGAAAAACTGTTTTTT.

The chain is built from TRBV6-2 or TRBV6-3 and TRBJ1-1, with D maybe TRBD1 (5 bases). The CDR3 contains 13 residues. The V and J ends lost 2 bases and 4 bases respectively, with 8 bases between them. CDR1 and CDR2 from the germline V gene are MNHEY and SVGEGT. The CDR3 sequence is CASSYLGTTEAFF. DNA for the CDR3: TGTGCCAGCAGTTACCTAGGGACCACTGAAGCTTTCTTT.

This chain uses TRBV7-6 with TRBJ2-1, with 10 bases aligning to TRBD2. This CDR3 has 14 residues. Germline values: CDR1 SGHVS, CDR2 FNYEAQ. V trimming: 5 bases; J trimming: 6 bases; junction bases outside the gene matches: 4. In DNA form, the CDR3 reads TGTGCCAGCAGCCGCAGCGGGGGGGCCAATGAGCAGTTCTTC. Protein: CASSRSGGANEQFF.

The V and J genes are TRBV5-5 and TRBJ2-2, with D unclear. V was cut by 0 bases and J by 1 base, with 4 bases left in between. The CDR3 totals 14 residues. Germline CDR1 and CDR2: SGHKS and YYEKEE (reference sequence). The CDR3 DNA reads as TGTGCCAGCAGCTTGGCTTGGAACACCGGGGAGCTGTTTTTT. It translates to CASSLAWNTGELFF.

The J gene is TRBJ1-6, the V gene TRBV2; D is unclear. This CDR3 is built from 14 residues. Trimming took 2 bases from V and 6 from J, leaving 8 bases between them. Germline CDR1 is SNHLY and CDR2 is FYNNEI. The CDR3 DNA sequence: TGTGCCAGCAGTGAATTGCGGGGTAATTCACCCCTCCACTTT. It codes for CASSELRGNSPLHF.

V usage is TRBV19 and J usage is TRBJ2-3, with a possible D match to TRBD1 (6 bases). V lost 5 bases to trimming and J lost 3 bases, with 12 bases between them. The CDR3 sequence is 14 residues long. Germline V CDR1 and CDR2: LNHDA, SQIVND (reference sequence). CDR3 protein: CASSAQGRTDTQYF. The CDR3 region has the DNA TGTGCCAGTAGTGCACAGGGTCGGACAGATACGCAGTATTTT.

The chain links TRBV27 to TRBJ1-2, with a tentative D call TRBD1 (5 bases). CDR3 length equals 13 residues. Germline CDR1 and CDR2: MNHEY and SMNVEV (reference sequence). V was pared by 0 bases and J by 8 bases, with 10 bases between. CDR3 region: CASSLSADSGYTF. The CDR3 coding sequence is TGTGCCAGCAGTTTATCCGCAGACAGCGGCTACACCTTC.

V is TRBV5-5 and J is TRBJ2-7, with 8 bases matching TRBD1. With V trimmed by 5 bases and J by 3 bases, 13 bases remained unmatched. The CDR3 contains 16 residues. Germline V CDR1 and CDR2: SGHKS, YYEKEE (reference sequence). The CDR3 nucleotides read TGTGCCAGCAGAGCTTTAGGGGGACAGGATCTCTACGAGCAGTACTTC. This encodes CASRALGGQDLYEQYF.

The CDR3, as DNA: TGTGCCAGCTCACCTGCGCGGAACGAGCAGTACTTC. As protein: CASSPARNEQYF. V is TRBV18 and J is TRBJ2-7; D gene ambiguous. Trimming removed 3 bases at V and 5 bases at J, with 8 bases between. Per the germline V gene, CDR1 is KGHSH and CDR2 is LQKENI. This CDR3 has 12 residues.

The chain employs TRBV5-8 and TRBJ1-5; 11 positions match TRBD1. The ends lost 3 bases at V and 6 bases at J; junction bases unmatched: 5. Germline CDR1 SGHTS, CDR2 YDEGEE. The CDR3 has 15 residues. The CDR3 DNA reads TGTGCCAGCAGCTGGGGACAGGGGGAGGTTCAGCCCCAGCATTTT. It codes for CASSWGQGEVQPQHF.